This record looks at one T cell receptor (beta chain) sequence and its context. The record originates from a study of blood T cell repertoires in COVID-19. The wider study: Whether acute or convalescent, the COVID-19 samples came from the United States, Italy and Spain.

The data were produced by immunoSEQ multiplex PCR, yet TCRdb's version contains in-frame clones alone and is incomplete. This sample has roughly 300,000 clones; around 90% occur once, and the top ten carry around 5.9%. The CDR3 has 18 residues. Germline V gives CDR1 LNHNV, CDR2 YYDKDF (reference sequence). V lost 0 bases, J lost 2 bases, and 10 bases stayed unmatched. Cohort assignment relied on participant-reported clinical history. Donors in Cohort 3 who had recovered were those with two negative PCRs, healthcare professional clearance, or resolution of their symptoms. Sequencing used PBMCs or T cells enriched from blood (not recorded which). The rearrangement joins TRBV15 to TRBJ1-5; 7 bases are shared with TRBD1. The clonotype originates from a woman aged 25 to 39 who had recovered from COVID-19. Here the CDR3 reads CATSREGQYGGGNQPQHF. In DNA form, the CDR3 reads TGTGCCACCAGCAGAGAGGGACAGTATGGTGGGGGCAATCAGCCCCAGCATTTT.